The 20 T cell receptor beta chains in this list originate from one sample, sequenced in a study of T cell responses to AZD1222 COVID-19 vaccine. Assay used: immunoSEQ multiplex PCR; TCRdb lists only in-frame clones, some missing. The sample consists of about 88,000 clones, around 91% of them appearing once. The sample here was peripheral blood, taken on day 0 of MenACWY control vaccination. The receptors were gathered from an adult in good health.

V usage is TRBV20-1 and J usage is TRBJ1-6, with D unclear. Germline V lookup: CDR1 DFQATT, CDR2 SNEGSKA (reference sequence). CDR3 length: 10 amino acids. V lost 4 bases and J lost 19, with 14 bases in between. CDR3 DNA: TGCAGTGCTAATTGGCATAGTAAGCACTTT. Amino acid sequence: CSANWHSKHF.

The chain recombines TRBV28 with TRBJ1-1, with 7 bases that match TRBD1. After removal of 3 bases from V and 4 bases from J, the junction contained 8 bases not matched to a gene. Germline-derived CDR1 and CDR2 are MDHEN and SYDVKM. The CDR3 consists of 15 residues. The DNA for the CDR3 is TGTGCCAGCAGTTTGAGGGGGACAGTGGGCACTGAAGCTTTCTTT. Translating gives CASSLRGTVGTEAFF.

The CDR3 DNA sequence: TGTGCCAGCAGTGATCCAGGGGGCGCCGGACCCCTCCACTTT. It is translated as CASSDPGGAGPLHF. The rearrangement joins TRBV2 to TRBJ1-6; 8 positions match TRBD1. J was trimmed by 12 bases and V by 3 bases; bases with no gene match: 7. This CDR3 comprises 14 residues. Germline V gene data show CDR1 as SNHLY and CDR2 as FYNNEI.

The chain uses TRBV6-5 and TRBJ1-2; D gene uncertain. The CDR3 extends over 16 amino acids. The V end was cut by 0 bases, the J end by 4 bases, with 15 bases between. Germline V gene sequence: CDR1 MNHEY, CDR2 SVGAGI. This chain's CDR3 is CASSYSRRPSGYGYTF. DNA for the CDR3: TGTGCCAGCAGTTACTCGCGCAGACCTTCTGGCTATGGCTACACCTTC.

This chain links TRBV10-2 with TRBJ2-5; the D gene is possibly TRBD1 (6 bases). Trimming removed 0 bases at V and 4 bases at J, with 9 bases between. CDR3 size: 14 residues. CDR1 and CDR2 (germline): WSHSY, SAAADI. The CDR3 protein is CASSESVRGETQYF. CDR3 in DNA: TGCGCCAGCAGTGAGTCAGTCAGGGGAGAGACCCAGTACTTC.

The J gene is TRBJ2-7, the V gene TRBV19; D is ambiguous. V was trimmed by 3 bases and J by 0 bases, leaving 6 bases between them. This CDR3 spans 13 amino acids. The germline gives CDR1 LNHDA, CDR2 SQIVND (reference sequence). CDR3 sequence: CASSMRHSYEQYF. DNA for the CDR3: TGTGCCAGTAGTATGCGGCACTCCTACGAGCAGTACTTC.

The chain carries TRBV7-9 and TRBJ1-1, with D perhaps TRBD1 (5 bases). V was clipped by 1 base and J by 8 bases, with 17 bases between them. Germline V gene lookup returns CDR1 SEHNR and CDR2 FQNEAQ (reference sequence). The length of the CDR3 is 15 residues. Here the CDR3 DNA reads TGTGCCAGCAGCTTAGGGGGCACCCCTCATACGGAAGCTTTCTTT. It is translated as CASSLGGTPHTEAFF.

This clone occurred once. The chain couples TRBV10-1 to TRBJ1-4; unclear D gene. The germline V gene has CDR1 WNHNN and CDR2 SYGVQD (reference sequence). The ends were cut back, 6 bases at V and 5 bases at J, with 22 bases in the middle. CDR3 size: 17 residues. CDR3 sequence: CASRENPWNGLNEKLFF. CDR3 nucleotides: TGCGCCAGCAGAGAAAACCCTTGGAACGGTTTAAATGAAAAACTGTTTTTT.

The chain links TRBV3-1 (or the pseudogene TRBV3-2) to TRBJ2-7, with 10 nucleotides matching TRBD2. This CDR3 is 16 amino acids long. V was clipped by 4 bases and J by 0 bases; unmatched bases: 6. Germline V gene lookup returns CDR1 LGHDT and CDR2 YNNKEL (reference sequence). CDR3 DNA sequence: TGTGCCAGCAGCCGAGAGGGACTAGCGAGCTCCTACGAGCAGTACTTC. This gives the protein CASSREGLASSYEQYF.

A single count supports this clone. The chain employs TRBV3-1 (or the pseudogene TRBV3-2) and TRBJ1-6; D gene uncertain. There are 14 residues in the CDR3. The V gene lost 4 bases and the J gene lost 6 bases, with 10 bases spanning the gap. CDR1 LGHDT and CDR2 YNNKEL come from the germline V gene (reference sequence). CDR3 DNA: TGTGCCAGCAGCCCCACAGTGATTAATTCACCCCTCCACTTT. It specifies CASSPTVINSPLHF.

This CDR3 is CASSLYGSNEQFF. The CDR3 DNA follows: TGTGCCAGCAGCCTGTATGGTTCCAATGAGCAGTTCTTC. This sequence joins TRBV3-1 (or the pseudogene TRBV3-2) and TRBJ2-1; D is undetermined. Trimming took 4 bases from V and 6 from J, leaving 10 bases between them. The germline V gene encodes CDR1 LGHDT and CDR2 YNNKEL (reference sequence). The CDR3 covers 13 residues.

This chain connects TRBV7-2 to TRBJ2-1, with 9 bases lining up with TRBD2. Germline V gives CDR1 SGHTA, CDR2 FQGNSA. The CDR3 extends over 16 amino acids. V was clipped by 1 base and J by 5 bases; unmatched bases: 6. The CDR3, as DNA: TGTGCCAGCAGCTTAGAGGTAGCGGGGGTCCACAATGAGCAGTTCTTC. This encodes CASSLEVAGVHNEQFF.

A single count supports this clone. The CDR3 protein is CASSSEGRPQETQYF. The CDR3, as DNA: TGCGCCAGCAGCTCCGAGGGACGGCCCCAAGAGACCCAGTACTTC. V gene TRBV5-1 combines with J gene TRBJ2-5, with D possibly called TRBD1 or TRBD2 (5 bases each). The CDR3 has 15 residues. CDR1 and CDR2 from the germline V gene are SGHRS and YFSETQ. Between the trimmed V and J ends, which lost 3 bases and 1 base, there was a span of 13 bases.

The rearrangement joins TRBV10-3 to TRBJ2-5, with a weak D call TRBD2 (7 bases). The length of the CDR3 is 14 residues. Trimming removed 6 bases at V and 2 bases at J, with 13 bases between. Germline V lookup: CDR1 ENHRY, CDR2 SYGVKD. CDR3 residues: CAIRAGATQETQYF. CDR3 coding DNA: TGTGCCATCAGGGCGGGGGCCACTCAAGAGACCCAGTACTTC.

For this clone: The junction does not match germline at one end; this may be a read error. J is TRBJ2-2 and V is TRBV7-7; TRBD2 is a possible D gene (5 bases). The CDR3 covers 13 residues. Germline V lookup: CDR1 SSHAT, CDR2 FNYEAQ (reference sequence). CDR3 in DNA: TGTGCTAGCAGCTTAGGGAGCACCGGGGAGCTGTTTTTT. Translation gives CASSLGSTGELFF. The full variable domain, rest sourced from reference TRBV7-7 and TRBJ2-2, is GAGVSQSPRYKVTKRGQDVTLRCDPISSHATLYWYQQALGQGPEFLTYFNYEAQPDKSGLPSDRFSAERPEGSISTLTIQRTEQRDSAMYRCASSLGSTGELFFGEGSRLTVL.

This clone was found a few times. The chain recombines TRBV7-9 with TRBJ1-4; D is perhaps TRBD1 (5 bases). The CDR3 length is 17 residues. Trimming left V 4 bases short and J 0 bases short, with 15 bases between. The germline gives CDR1 SEHNR, CDR2 FQNEAQ (reference sequence). CDR3 sequence: CASSSLRMGATNEKLFF. CDR3 DNA sequence: TGTGCCAGCAGCTCATTGCGGATGGGGGCAACTAATGAAAAACTGTTTTTT. Full variable domain (rest looked up from reference TRBV7-9 and TRBJ1-4): DTGVSQNPRHKITKRGQNVTFRCDPISEHNRLYWYRQTLGQGPEFLTYFQNEAQLEKSRLLSDRFSAERPKGSFSTLEIQRTEQGDSAMYLCASSSLRMGATNEKLFFGSGTQLSVL.

The V gene is TRBV27, the J gene TRBJ1-5, with 9 bases that match TRBD1. This CDR3 is built from 15 residues. The V gene's germline CDR1 is MNHEY and CDR2 SMNVEV (reference sequence). Unmatched junction bases numbered 8, after V lost 5 bases and J lost 6 bases. CDR3 coding DNA: TGTGCCAGCAGTCCCCTGGACAGGGGTTTTCAGCCCCAGCATTTT. It translates to CASSPLDRGFQPQHF.

The CDR3 bases are TGTGCCAGCATTCGGGGGGAAGGCCGGGCAGATACGCAGTATTTT. It encodes CASIRGEGRADTQYF. The genes are TRBV2 and TRBJ2-3, with 7 bases matching TRBD2. V was pared by 7 bases and J by 4 bases, with 11 bases of the junction left unmatched. The CDR3 loop spans 15 amino acids. CDR1 and CDR2 (germline): SNHLY, FYNNEI.

V and J are TRBV6-5 and TRBJ1-4, with TRBD1 identical over 7 bases. CDR3 length equals 14 residues. Germline V lookup: CDR1 MNHEY, CDR2 SVGAGI. V trimming: 7 bases; J trimming: 8 bases; junction bases outside the gene matches: 10. In DNA, the CDR3 is TGTGCCAGCACCATACAGGGGTATGGGGAAAAACTGTTTTTT. Encoded protein: CASTIQGYGEKLFF.

Written as DNA, the CDR3 is TGTGCCAGCAGCCAAGCCAGCGGACAGTCTACGGCCCAGCATTTT. Translated: CASSQASGQSTAQHF. This chain links TRBV4-2 with TRBJ1-5; a possible D gene is TRBD1 (6 bases). The germline CDR1 and CDR2 sequences are LGHNA and YNFKEQ. V lost 1 base, J lost 11 bases, and 18 bases lay in between. The CDR3 covers 15 residues.